This TCR beta chain was captured in a study of T cells in Graves' hyperthyroidism and ophthalmopathy. Study-wide findings and caveats: Peripheral blood also featured most of the thyroid clonotypes expanded above 0.001.

Using RNA transcripts as the source, TCR beta CDR3 regions were amplified. The primer set for the first-round RT-PCR of the TCR CDR3 was HTBI. TCRdb processed the multiplex PCR reads anew with MiXCR; each CDR3 protein has one entry. In the table there are about 840,000 distinct CDR3 sequences, 38% of which are singletons. The CDR3 has 15 amino acids. Germline V gene sequence: CDR1 SNHLY, CDR2 FYNNEI. V gave up 8 bases and J gave up 6 bases, with 23 bases separating them. Across 18 months, stable Graves' hyperthyroidism was marked by no progression to ophthalmopathy. Clinical symptoms, serum thyroxine and TRAb, thyroid ultrasound and orbital computed tomography together formed the diagnostic basis. The PBMCs were taken from roughly 9.3 ml of fresh peripheral blood. With regard to this clonotype: Its target is unknown.

The sample comprised blood. The clonotype originates from a man between 18 and 35 years old with Graves' hyperthyroidism. This rearrangement joins TRBV2 to TRBJ2-7, with a tentative D call TRBD2 (6 bases). The CDR3 sequence: CASSVGGADPSEQYF. CDR3 coding DNA: TGTGCCAGCTCTGTGGGAGGAGCAGACCCTTCCGAGCAGTACTTC.